This entry lists 10 T cell receptor beta chains sequenced from one sample in a study of cytomegalovirus exposure and HLA in healthy donors. Only in-frame clones appear in the TCRdb table, and some are missing; sequencing was by immunoSEQ multiplex PCR. The sample consists of about 66,000 clones, about 97% of them appearing once. Input material: PBMCs. All receptors derive from a woman between 18 and 30 years old in good health and CMV-seropositive.

The V and J genes are TRBV6-6 and TRBJ2-7; 9 positions agree with TRBD2. CDR1 is MNHNY and CDR2 is SVGAGI in the germline V gene (reference sequence). The CDR3 has 14 residues. With 5 bases clipped from V and 2 bases from J, the junction kept 4 bases outside the gene matches. For the CDR3, the DNA is TGTGCCAGCAGTCGACTAGCGGTCCCCTACGAGCAGTACTTC. It encodes CASSRLAVPYEQYF.

The V gene is TRBV9, the J gene TRBJ2-1, with 9 bases fitting TRBD2. There are 13 residues in the CDR3. The V and J ends lost 3 bases and 9 bases, in that order; junction bases with no gene match: 4. Germline values: CDR1 SGDLS, CDR2 YYNGEE. Written as DNA, the CDR3 is TGTGCCAGCAGCGCTAGCGGGAACCTTGAGCAGTTCTTC. Residues: CASSASGNLEQFF.

The rearrangement joins TRBV9 to TRBJ1-4; 7 bases line up with TRBD1. From germline, CDR1 is SGDLS and CDR2 YYNGEE. The CDR3 has 15 amino acids. V lost 0 bases and J lost 5; bases outside the gene matches: 4. The CDR3 nucleotides read TGTGCCAGCAGCGTAGGGGGGACAGTCAATGAAAAACTGTTTTTT. It is translated as CASSVGGTVNEKLFF.

The chain has TRBV27 and TRBJ1-2; 7 nucleotides match TRBD1. The CDR3 totals 15 residues. The germline V gene has CDR1 MNHEY and CDR2 SMNVEV (reference sequence). Trimming removed 0 bases from V and 0 bases from J; junction bases left unmatched: 1. CDR3 sequence (DNA): TGTGCCAGCAGTTTATCAGGGGGCACTAACTATGGCTACACCTTC. It codes for CASSLSGGTNYGYTF.

This clone was seen a single time. J is TRBJ2-7 and V is TRBV6-1; D is ambiguous. Germline CDR1 is MNHNS and CDR2 is SASEGT. Trimming took 2 bases from V and 3 from J, leaving 11 bases between them. This CDR3 comprises 14 residues. The CDR3, as DNA: TGTGCCAGCAGTGAACTCCTAAGATTCTACGAGCAGTACTTC. Translated: CASSELLRFYEQYF.

V usage is TRBV6-5 and J usage is TRBJ2-7, with a weak D call TRBD1 (6 bases). The V gene lost 7 bases and the J gene lost 4 bases, with 14 bases spanning the gap. The germline CDR1 and CDR2 sequences are MNHEY and SVGAGI. CDR3 size: 13 residues. CDR3 in DNA: TGTGCCAGCAAGCTACCGCAGGGGTACGAGCAGTACTTC. Protein product: CASKLPQGYEQYF.

The chain couples TRBV10-1 to TRBJ2-5; 8 bases align to TRBD1. The V gene end was trimmed by 5 bases and the J gene end by 4 bases; junction bases not matched to a gene: 3. There are 13 residues in the CDR3. Germline V lookup: CDR1 WNHNN, CDR2 SYGVQD (reference sequence). The CDR3 DNA reads TGCGCCAGCAGTCCCGACAGGGGAGAGACCCAGTACTTC. Amino acids: CASSPDRGETQYF.

The chain combines TRBV9 with TRBJ2-5; tentatively, D is TRBD1 (6 bases). The CDR3 loop spans 14 amino acids. Germline lookup yields CDR1 SGDLS and CDR2 YYNGEE. V gave up 2 bases and J gave up 2 bases, with 10 bases separating them. This chain's CDR3 is CASSVEDSQETQYF. As DNA, the CDR3 is TGTGCCAGCAGCGTTGAGGACAGTCAAGAGACCCAGTACTTC. Looking up the rest from reference TRBV9 and TRBJ2-5 gives the full variable domain: DSGVTQTPKHLITATGQRVTLRCSPRSGDLSVYWYQQSLDQGLQFLIQYYNGEERAKGNILERFSAQQFPDLHSELNLSSLELGDSALYFCASSVEDSQETQYFGPGTRLLVL.

This chain joins TRBV2 and TRBJ1-5; possibly TRBD1 for D (5 bases). The CDR3 totals 15 residues. V shed 7 bases and J shed 1 base, with 14 bases lying between them. Germline CDR1 reads SNHLY; CDR2 reads FYNNEI. CDR3 nucleotide sequence: TGTGCCAGCAATAGACAGTCGCCAAGCAATCAGCCCCAGCATTTT. Its protein product is CASNRQSPSNQPQHF.

The CDR3 DNA reads as TGTGCCAGCAGCGGGAGGGACAGGGGGATCTACGAGCAGTACTTC. The encoded protein is CASSGRDRGIYEQYF. The gene calls are TRBV9 and TRBJ2-7; TRBD1 matches 11 bases. V shed 3 bases, J shed 3 bases, and the junction held 5 bases outside the gene matches. The CDR3 length is 15 residues. CDR1 is SGDLS and CDR2 is YYNGEE in the germline V gene.